This T cell receptor beta chain originates from a study of blood T cell repertoires in COVID-19. Across the study: The United States, Italy and Spain provided the acute and convalescent COVID-19 samples. In each case, the material was cDNA or gDNA derived from T cells, B-cell-depleted T cells, or PBMCs.

The junction had 5 bases not matched to a gene; V was cut back by 6 bases and J by 2 bases. The germline V gene encodes CDR1 SGHRS and CDR2 YFSETQ. This CDR3 spans 15 amino acids. Under the authors' procedure: Amplified reference gene primers provided the basis for estimating nucleated cell counts. The data were produced by immunoSEQ multiplex PCR, yet TCRdb's version contains in-frame clones alone and is incomplete. Clone size and V and J calls were adopted from that table, with D and trimming inferred from the DNA. The data show fewer than 150,000 clones, with approximately 90% seen just once and about 10% held by the top ten.

This chain uses TRBV5-1 with TRBJ1-4; 9 positions match TRBD1. Input material: peripheral blood. This receptor was obtained from a woman older than 75 with acute or convalescent COVID-19. In DNA form, the CDR3 reads TGCGCCAGCACCTTACAGGGGGCCACTAATGAAAAACTGTTTTTT. Translation gives CASTLQGATNEKLFF.